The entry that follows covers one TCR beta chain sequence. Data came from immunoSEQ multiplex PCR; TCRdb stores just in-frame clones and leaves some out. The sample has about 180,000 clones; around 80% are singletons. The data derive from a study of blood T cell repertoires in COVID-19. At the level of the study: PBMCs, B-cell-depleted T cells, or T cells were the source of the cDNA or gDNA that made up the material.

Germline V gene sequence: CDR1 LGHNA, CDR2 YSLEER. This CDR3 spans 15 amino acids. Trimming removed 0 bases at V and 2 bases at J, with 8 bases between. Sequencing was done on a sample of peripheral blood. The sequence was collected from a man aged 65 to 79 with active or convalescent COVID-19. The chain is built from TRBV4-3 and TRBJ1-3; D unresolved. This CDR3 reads CASSQDRQAGNTIYF. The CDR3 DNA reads TGCGCCAGCAGCCAAGATAGGCAGGCTGGAAACACCATATATTTT.